This TCR beta chain appears in the sequencing data of a study of blood T cell repertoires in COVID-19. Study context: Specimens from acute and convalescent COVID-19 originated in the United States, Italy and Spain. In each case, the material was cDNA or gDNA derived from T cells, B-cell-depleted T cells, or PBMCs.

The study drew participants aged roughly 18 to 95 years from some 23 US areas. Clinical history as reported by participants underpinned cohort assignment. Only in-frame clones appear in the TCRdb table, and some are missing; sequencing was by immunoSEQ multiplex PCR. Found here are under 300,000 clones, 86% of them singletons; the top ten hold about 3.5%. Trimming removed 4 bases at V and 5 bases at J, with 11 bases between. The CDR3 contains 13 residues. The germline gives CDR1 SNHLY, CDR2 FYNNEI. The material sequenced was PBMCs or T cells enriched from blood (not recorded which). This clonotype was sampled from a woman between 35 and 50 years old with acute COVID-19. This chain uses TRBV2 with TRBJ2-5; unclear D gene. The CDR3 region has the DNA TGTGCCAGCAGTGTGATTAGCTGGGAGACCCAGTACTTC. This translates into CASSVISWETQYF.